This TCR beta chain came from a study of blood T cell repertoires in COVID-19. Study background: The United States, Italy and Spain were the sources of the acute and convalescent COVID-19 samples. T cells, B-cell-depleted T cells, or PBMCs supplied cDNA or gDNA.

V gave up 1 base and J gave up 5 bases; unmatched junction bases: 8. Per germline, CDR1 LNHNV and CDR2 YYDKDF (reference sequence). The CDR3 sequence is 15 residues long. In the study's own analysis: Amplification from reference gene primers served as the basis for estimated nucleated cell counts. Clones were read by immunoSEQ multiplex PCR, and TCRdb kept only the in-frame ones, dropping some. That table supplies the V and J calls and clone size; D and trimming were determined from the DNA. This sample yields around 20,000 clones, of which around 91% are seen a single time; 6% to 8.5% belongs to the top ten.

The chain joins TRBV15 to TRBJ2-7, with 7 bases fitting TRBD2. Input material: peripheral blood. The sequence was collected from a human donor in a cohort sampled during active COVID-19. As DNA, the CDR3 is TGTGCCACCAGCAGAGCGGGGCGGGAGTGGGACGAGCAGTACTTC. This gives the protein CATSRAGREWDEQYF.